A selection of T cell receptor beta chains follows, all from one sample in a study of T cells in Graves' hyperthyroidism and ophthalmopathy. TCRdb used MiXCR to reprocess the multiplex PCR reads, holding one entry per CDR3 protein. The data contain about 200,000 distinct CDR3 sequences, around 16% of them singletons. The sample taken for sequencing was blood. These receptors were taken from a woman aged 45 to 65 with Graves' hyperthyroidism. Each CDR3 is given with its conserved first and last residue. The order of the fields is J gene, V gene, D gene, clone size, CDR3 DNA, CDR3 protein. D genes are given only for firm matches. Expanded clones are given a class, and other clones once, few, many or no size at all.

TRBJ2-3 | TRBV5-1 | NA | many | TGCGCCAGCAGCCCGGTGGGGACTGGTCGGGGGTATACGCAGTATTTT | CASSPVGTGRGYTQYF
TRBJ2-7 | TRBV2 | TRBD1 | many | TGTGCCAGCAGCCAGGGACAGGGAACCGTACGAGAACAGTACTTC | CASSQGQGTVREQYF
TRBJ2-1 | TRBV30 | TRBD2 | NA | TGTGCCTGGACCGGAGGCCTAGCGGGAGTGAGGGATGAGCAGTTCTTC | CAWTGGLAGVRDEQFF
TRBJ2-7 | TRBV6-1 | NA | NA | TGTGCCAGCAGAATTAATAGGGAAACCTACGAGCAGTACTTC | CASRINRETYEQYF
TRBJ2-1 | TRBV5-1 | TRBD2 | NA | TGCGCCAGCAGCTTGGTCGTAGCGGGAGAAGGGAATGAGCAGTTCTTC | CASSLVVAGEGNEQFF
TRBJ1-1 | TRBV7-9 | NA | many | TGTGCCAGCAGCTTATCAGTTAACACTGAAGCTTTCTTT | CASSLSVNTEAFF
TRBJ1-2 | TRBV7-6 | TRBD1 | few | TGTGCCAGCAGCTCCTTAGAACAGGGGGCGATCAGTGGCTACACCTTC | CASSSLEQGAISGYTF
TRBJ2-7 | TRBV12-3/TRBV12-4 | TRBD1 | many | TGTGCCAGCGGCCCGGACAGGGGGCTCCCTCCTTTTTACGAGCAGTACTTC | CASGPDRGLPPFYEQYF
TRBJ2-1 | TRBV11-2 | NA | many | TGTGCCAGCAGCTTAGAAGGGGCCCTCGGGCAGTTCTTC | CASSLEGALGQFF
TRBJ2-1 | TRBV18 | NA | many | TGTGCCAGCTCAGTCTATACTCAGTCCTACAATGAGCAGTTCTTC | CASSVYTQSYNEQFF
TRBJ1-5 | TRBV20-1 | TRBD1 | many | TGCAGTGCTAGCTCCACAGGGGGAGGGGGCAATCAGCCCCAGCATTTT | CSASSTGGGGNQPQHF
TRBJ1-1 | TRBV5-1 | NA | NA | TGCGCCAGCAGCCCGGAGGTGCGGGGCAGGAACACTGAAGCTTTCTTT | CASSPEVRGRNTEAFF
TRBJ1-5 | TRBV20-1 | NA | many | TGCAGTGCTAGTTCAGGGATGAGGGGCAATCAGCCCCAGCATTTT | CSASSGMRGNQPQHF
TRBJ1-2 | TRBV11-3 | NA | many | TGTGCCAGCAGATTGGGGACGGGACGTGGCTACACCTTC | CASRLGTGRGYTF
TRBJ2-3 | TRBV10-3 | NA | many | TGTGCCATCAGTGCGAGTCAAGCGTCTAGCACAGATACGCAGTATTTT | CAISASQASSTDTQYF
TRBJ1-5 | TRBV19 | NA | NA | TGTGCCAGTAGTTCCCTCGACAGACTTTATCAGCCCCAGCATTTT | CASSSLDRLYQPQHF
TRBJ2-5 | TRBV13 | NA | many | TGTGCCAGCAGCCCTCCCTTAGGCGAGACCCAGTACTTC | CASSPPLGETQYF
TRBJ1-2 | TRBV7-6 | TRBD1 | few | TGTGCCAGCAGCTTAGTCCCAGGGGGCGACTATGGCTACACCTTC | CASSLVPGGDYGYTF
TRBJ1-4 | TRBV9 | NA | few | TGTGCCAGCAGCGTAGACGGTAGGGGAGGAGAAAAACTGTTTTTT | CASSVDGRGGEKLFF
TRBJ1-5 | TRBV18 | NA | NA | TGTGCCAGCTCACGGCAACAGGGAAATCAGCCCCAGCATTTT | CASSRQQGNQPQHF
TRBJ2-1 | TRBV15 | NA | many | TGTGCCACCAAGTGGCGGGAAGACAATGAGCAGTTCTTC | CATKWREDNEQFF
TRBJ1-2 | TRBV11-1 | NA | many | TGTGCCAGCAGCCCTACAGGAGATGGCTACACCTTC | CASSPTGDGYTF
TRBJ1-5 | TRBV28 | NA | many | TGTGCCAGCAGTATAAATCAGCCCCAGCATTTT | CASSINQPQHF
TRBJ2-1 | TRBV30 | NA | few | TGTGCCTGGAGTGCAACGGGCAGGGGTGAGCAGTTCTTC | CAWSATGRGEQFF
TRBJ2-2 | TRBV3-1 | TRBD2 | NA | TGTGCCAGCAGCCAGCTAGCGGGAGTTGTCACCGGGGAGCTGTTTTTT | CASSQLAGVVTGELFF
TRBJ2-5 | TRBV14 | TRBD1 | many | TGTGCCAGCAGCCAAGTGAGGACAGGGAGGAGAGAGACCCAGTACTTC | CASSQVRTGRRETQYF
TRBJ2-1 | TRBV20-1 | NA | NA | TGCAGTGCTAGCGGGACCCCTGTGGATGAGCAGTTCTTC | CSASGTPVDEQFF
TRBJ2-5 | TRBV30 | TRBD2 | few | TGTGCCTGGAGTCCTCATGGGGGGGGTCAAGAGACCCAGTACTTC | CAWSPHGGGQETQYF
TRBJ2-3 | TRBV20-1 | NA | NA | TGCAGTGCCCAAAGGCAGAGGATAGATACGCAGTATTTT | CSAQRQRIDTQYF
TRBJ2-3 | TRBV7-9 | NA | many | TGTGCCAGCAGCGGAGTCCGGCTCAGCACAGATACGCAGTATTTT | CASSGVRLSTDTQYF
TRBJ1-1 | TRBV28 | NA | many | TGTGCCAGCCTAAACAGGGCCATAGAGGCTGAAGCTTTCTTT | CASLNRAIEAEAFF
TRBJ1-2 | TRBV27 | TRBD1 | few | TGTGCCAGCAGTCCAGGGACAGGGGTGAGGGGCTACACCTTC | CASSPGTGVRGYTF
TRBJ2-5 | TRBV30 | TRBD2 | NA | TGTGCCTGGGAGCTAGCGGTCGTACAAGAGACCCAGTACTTC | CAWELAVVQETQYF